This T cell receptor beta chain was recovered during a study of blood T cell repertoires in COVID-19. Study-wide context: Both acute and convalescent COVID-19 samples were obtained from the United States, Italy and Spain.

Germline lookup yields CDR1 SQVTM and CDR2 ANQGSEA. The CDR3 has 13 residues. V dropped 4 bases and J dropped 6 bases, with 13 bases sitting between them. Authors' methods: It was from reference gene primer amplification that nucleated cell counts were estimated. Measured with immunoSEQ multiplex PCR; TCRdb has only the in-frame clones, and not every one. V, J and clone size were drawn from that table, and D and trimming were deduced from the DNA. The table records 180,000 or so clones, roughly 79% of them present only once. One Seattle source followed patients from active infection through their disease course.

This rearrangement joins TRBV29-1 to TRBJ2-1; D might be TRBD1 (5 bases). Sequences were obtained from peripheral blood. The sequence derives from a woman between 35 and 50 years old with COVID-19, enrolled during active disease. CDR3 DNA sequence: TGCAGCGTTGCCGGAGACAGCCTCAATGAGCAGTTCTTC. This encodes CSVAGDSLNEQFF.